A single TCR beta chain is shown here with its context. This specimen belongs to a study of shared clonotypes between healthy human individuals. As defined, naive CD8 cells were CD45RO-negative and positively selected for CCR7, with terminally differentiated effector memory CD45RA+ cells excluded. Profiling relied on immunoSEQ multiplex PCR, and the TCRdb table lists in-frame clones only, not all of them. This table has about 2 million clones, about 95% appearing once. Trimming took 6 bases from V and 8 from J; bases not matched to a gene: 10. Germline CDR1 SGHAT, CDR2 FQNNGV. CDR3 length: 14 residues.

The origin of this receptor is a man younger than 30 in good health. This chain connects TRBV11-2 to TRBJ1-1; 9 nucleotides agree with TRBD1. The material sequenced was naive CD8+ T cells sorted from blood. The CDR3 loop reads CASSLRDRESEAFF. The DNA of the CDR3 is TGTGCCAGCAGTTTACGGGACAGGGAATCCGAAGCTTTCTTT.